What follows are 31 T cell receptor beta chains derived from one specimen sequenced in a study of shared clonotypes between healthy human individuals. TCRdb's table, derived via immunoSEQ multiplex PCR, lists solely in-frame clones and lacks some. The table has roughly 2.5 million clones, approximately 92% seen once; the top ten hold around 0.15%. Source material: naive CD4+ T cells sorted from blood. Subset specified: CD45RA+ positively selected. These receptors all come from a man between 18 and 29 years old in good health.

About this clone: The same CDR3 also results from other DNA sequences found in this sample. The V and J genes are TRBV15 and TRBJ2-1; D remains unclear. V lost 1 base to trimming and J lost 2 bases, with 0 bases between them. Germline V lookup: CDR1 LNHNV, CDR2 YYDKDF (reference sequence). The CDR3 runs 12 residues. The CDR3 nucleotides are TGTGCCACCAGCAGAGCCTACAATGAGCAGTTCTTC. This translates into CATSRAYNEQFF.

For this clone: Other nucleotide sequences from this sample produce the same CDR3. V and J are TRBV6-6 and TRBJ2-3, with D uncertain. The V gene lost 7 bases and the J gene lost 4 bases, with 6 bases spanning the gap. Germline V gives CDR1 MNHNY, CDR2 SVGAGI (reference sequence). The CDR3 has 11 amino acids. The CDR3 DNA sequence: TGTGCCAGCAAGAGAGCAGATACGCAGTATTTT. It yields the protein CASKRADTQYF.

The chain recombines TRBV10-3 with TRBJ2-5, with 11 bases lining up with TRBD1. V gave up 2 bases and J gave up 4 bases; unmatched junction bases: 6. The CDR3 consists of 16 residues. Germline lookup yields CDR1 ENHRY and CDR2 SYGVKD. The chain's CDR3 is CAISELPGTGGETQYF. In DNA, the CDR3 is TGTGCCATCAGTGAGCTACCCGGGACAGGGGGAGAGACCCAGTACTTC.

As regards this clone: The sample contains more than one DNA sequence encoding this CDR3. V and J are TRBV6-5 and TRBJ1-1; 9 bases map to TRBD1. With 6 bases clipped from V and 7 bases from J, the junction kept 3 bases outside the gene matches. The germline V gene has CDR1 MNHEY and CDR2 SVGAGI. The CDR3 totals 12 residues. Here the CDR3 DNA reads TGTGCCAGCAGCCGGGGACAGGGTGAAGCTTTCTTT. Its translation is CASSRGQGEAFF.

V usage is TRBV6-1 and J usage is TRBJ1-2; the match to TRBD1 covers 8 bases. Germline lookup yields CDR1 MNHNS and CDR2 SASEGT. CDR3 size: 12 residues. The V and J ends lost 10 bases and 3 bases, in that order; junction bases with no gene match: 4. CDR3 sequence: CATPGGDYGYTF. CDR3 sequence (DNA): TGTGCCACCCCAGGGGGCGACTATGGCTACACCTTC.

V gene TRBV6-7 combines with J gene TRBJ1-1, with TRBD1 identical over 9 bases. TRBV6-7 carries the ORF label, with uncertain function. V shed 7 bases and J 4 bases; nucleotides not matched to a gene: 13. The length of the CDR3 is 16 residues. As DNA, the CDR3 is TGTGCCAGCATCTACCCCAGACAGGGGGACGGCACTGAAGCTTTCTTT. Translated, it gives CASIYPRQGDGTEAFF.

A remark on this clone: The conserved phenylalanine or tryptophan normally closing the CDR3 is absent here, so this likely arose from a read error. The DNA is left out, because the CDR3 cannot be placed on it with certainty; the CDR3 is given as TCRdb lists it. Here the CDR3 reads CASSQTYTGLII. The gene calls are TRBV6-1 and TRBJ1-2. CDR1 MNHNS and CDR2 SASEGT come from the germline V gene. 12 amino acids form the CDR3, both terminal residues included.

Of note for this clone: Other DNA sequences in this specimen translate into the identical CDR3. The rearrangement links TRBV4-1 to TRBJ2-2; no clear D. The CDR3 is 16 amino acids. Trimming took 0 bases from V and 0 from J, leaving 8 bases between them. Germline assignment: CDR1 MGHRA and CDR2 YSYEKL. The CDR3 bases are TGCGCCAGCAGCCAAGAGCCCGGGCCGAACACCGGGGAGCTGTTTTTT. It yields the protein CASSQEPGPNTGELFF.

CDR3 sequence (DNA): TGTGCCAGCAGCCCGGGACAGGCGGTAGATACGCAGTATTTT. Amino acid sequence: CASSPGQAVDTQYF. The chain couples TRBV7-2 to TRBJ2-3; TRBD1 agrees at 8 bases. Germline-derived CDR1 and CDR2 are SGHTA and FQGNSA. The J segment lost 5 bases and the V segment lost 5 bases, leaving 6 bases of the junction unmatched. The CDR3 is made up of 14 amino acids. Filled out from reference TRBV7-2 and TRBJ2-3, the complete variable domain reads GAGVSQSPSNKVTEKGKDVELRCDPISGHTALYWYRQSLGQGLEFLIYFQGNSAPDKSGLPSDRFSAERTGGSVSTLTIQRTQQEDSAVYLCASSPGQAVDTQYFGPGTRLTVL.

As for this clone: A junction end diverges from the germline sequence, so it may reflect a read error. The chain is built from TRBV19 and TRBJ1-4, with D possibly matching TRBD1 (5 bases). Germline assignment: CDR1 LNHDA and CDR2 SQIVND (reference sequence). The CDR3 has 15 residues. In DNA, the CDR3 is TGTGCCAATAGTATTTTGGGGGCAACTAATGAAAAACTGTTTTTT. It yields the protein CANSILGATNEKLFF.

This chain connects TRBV27 to TRBJ2-2; D ambiguous. V lost 5 bases to trimming and J lost 0 bases, with 10 bases between them. CDR1 and CDR2 (germline): MNHEY, SMNVEV (reference sequence). The CDR3 runs to 15 residues. CDR3 loop: CASSGWGPNTGELFF. The CDR3 region has the DNA TGTGCCAGCAGTGGGTGGGGTCCGAACACCGGGGAGCTGTTTTTT.

This rearrangement joins TRBV5-4 to TRBJ1-2; no reliable D call. CDR3 length equals 13 residues. Germline V gene data show CDR1 as SGHNT and CDR2 as YYREEE (reference sequence). With 0 bases removed from V and 7 bases from J, the gap between germline ends came to 10 bases. CDR3 residues: CASSLGQDPGYTF. CDR3 in DNA: TGTGCCAGCAGCTTGGGGCAGGATCCTGGCTACACCTTC. Combining the CDR3 with reference TRBV5-4 and TRBJ1-2 gives the whole variable domain ETGVTQSPTHLIKTRGQQVTLRCSSQSGHNTVSWYQQALGQGPQFIFQYYREEENGRGNFPPRFSGLQFPNYSSELNVNALELDDSALYLCASSLGQDPGYTFGSGTRLTVV.

V usage is TRBV5-5 and J usage is TRBJ1-6; D remains ambiguous. The ends were cut back, 4 bases at V and 0 bases at J, with 14 bases in the middle. In germline, CDR1 is SGHKS, CDR2 YYEKEE (reference sequence). The CDR3 runs 17 residues. CDR3 DNA sequence: TGTGCCAGCAGCATTGCTGACCCGAGCTCCTATAATTCACCCCTCCACTTT. It yields the protein CASSIADPSSYNSPLHF.

J is TRBJ2-7 and V is TRBV6-5, with TRBD2 matching over 9 bases. Looked up from germline, CDR1 is MNHEY and CDR2 is SVGAGI. The CDR3 runs 15 residues. V lost 6 bases to trimming and J lost 0 bases; unmatched junction nucleotides: 6. This chain's CDR3 is CASSPGTSTSYEQYF. CDR3 bases: TGTGCCAGCAGCCCCGGGACTAGCACCTCCTACGAGCAGTACTTC.

The chain couples TRBV28 to TRBJ1-5; 8 positions match TRBD1. Germline V gene sequence: CDR1 MDHEN, CDR2 SYDVKM. There are 17 residues in the CDR3. V shed 4 bases, J shed 7 bases, and the junction held 15 bases outside the gene matches. The CDR3 DNA is TGTGCCAGCAGTTCGGGGGCCGGCAGGGGGCTGAGCCAGCCCCAGCATTTT. Protein: CASSSGAGRGLSQPQHF.

The V gene is TRBV28, the J gene TRBJ1-6; 8 bases align to TRBD1. CDR3 length: 14 amino acids. The germline gives CDR1 MDHEN, CDR2 SYDVKM. V trimming: 3 bases; J trimming: 5 bases; junction bases outside the gene matches: 0. CDR3 sequence (DNA): TGTGCCAGCAGTTTGGACAGGGATAATTCACCCCTCCACTTT. Its protein product is CASSLDRDNSPLHF.

The rearrangement joins TRBV9 to TRBJ1-2; unclear D gene. The CDR3 runs to 15 residues. Trimming stripped 0 bases from V and 1 base from J, with 10 bases between. Germline lookup yields CDR1 SGDLS and CDR2 YYNGEE. The CDR3 region is CASSVEGGFNYGYTF. In DNA, the CDR3 is TGTGCCAGCAGCGTAGAGGGCGGATTTAACTATGGCTACACCTTC.

To note about this clone: The sample has other DNA sequences that encode this CDR3 too. The rearrangement links TRBV6-5 to TRBJ2-1; D unresolved. The germline gives CDR1 MNHEY, CDR2 SVGAGI. This CDR3 is 11 amino acids long. V was pared by 6 bases and J by 3 bases, with 3 bases between. CDR3 loop: CASRNYNEQFF. In DNA form, the CDR3 reads TGTGCCAGCAGGAACTACAATGAGCAGTTCTTC.

The chain links TRBV28 to TRBJ1-4; D gene unclear. Germline values: CDR1 MDHEN, CDR2 SYDVKM. CDR3 length: 16 residues. V was cut by 6 bases and J by 5 bases, with 19 bases left in between. The CDR3 DNA reads TGTGCCAGCAGCCATCACCGGGCAGAGTTGAATGAAAAACTGTTTTTT. Protein sequence: CASSHHRAELNEKLFF.

The chain carries TRBV6-5 and TRBJ2-7; possibly TRBD1 for D (8 bases). V was clipped by 8 bases and J by 3 bases, with 20 bases between them. Germline loops: CDR1 MNHEY, CDR2 SVGAGI. This CDR3 contains 15 residues. DNA for the CDR3: TGTGCCAGCCTGGGAGGGACAGGCGTTAGCTACGAGCAGTACTTC. As protein: CASLGGTGVSYEQYF.

Notes on this clone: Other DNA sequences in this specimen translate into the identical CDR3. This chain joins TRBV5-1 and TRBJ1-5, with TRBD1 as a possible D gene (5 bases). Germline V CDR1 and CDR2: SGHRS, YFSETQ. Trimming pared 2 bases from V and 0 bases from J, leaving 9 bases between. This CDR3 comprises 15 residues. Written as DNA, the CDR3 is TGCGCCAGCAGCTTAACAGGATCTAGCAATCAGCCCCAGCATTTT. Protein product: CASSLTGSSNQPQHF.

As for this clone: This same CDR3 is encoded by further DNA sequences in the sample. The V gene is TRBV9, the J gene TRBJ2-7; 11 bases match TRBD2. The CDR3 length is 14 residues. V shed 4 bases, J shed 2 bases, and the junction held 2 bases outside the gene matches. Germline V gene lookup returns CDR1 SGDLS and CDR2 YYNGEE. The chain's CDR3 is CASSPGLAAYEQYF. Written as DNA, the CDR3 is TGTGCCAGCAGCCCGGGACTAGCGGCCTACGAGCAGTACTTC.

Concerning this clone itself: Distinct nucleotide sequences in the sample also encode this CDR3. The gene calls are TRBV18 and TRBJ2-2, with D perhaps matching TRBD1 or TRBD2 (5 bases each). The CDR3 loop spans 15 amino acids. From germline, CDR1 is KGHSH and CDR2 LQKENI. V lost 3 bases and J 4 bases, leaving 12 bases between the germline ends. CDR3 sequence (DNA): TGTGCCAGCTCACCTGGGCAGGGAGTCACCGGGGAGCTGTTTTTT. Protein product: CASSPGQGVTGELFF.

The J gene is TRBJ1-6, the V gene TRBV5-1; D possibly corresponds to TRBD1 (5 bases). The V end was cut by 4 bases, the J end by 8 bases, with 13 bases between. The CDR3 length is 14 residues. From germline, CDR1 is SGHRS and CDR2 YFSETQ. CDR3 loop: CASSLSGPDSPLHF. The CDR3 nucleotides read TGCGCCAGCAGCCTTTCGGGACCAGATTCACCCCTCCACTTT.

The chain uses TRBV5-6 and TRBJ1-2; 9 positions agree with TRBD1. This CDR3 contains 17 residues. Per the germline V gene, CDR1 is SGHDT and CDR2 is YYEEEE. V gave up 3 bases and J gave up 0 bases; unmatched junction bases: 9. The chain's CDR3 is CASSYRDRAIANYGYTF. For the CDR3, the DNA is TGTGCCAGCAGCTACCGGGACAGGGCAATAGCTAACTATGGCTACACCTTC.

The chain has TRBV7-2 and TRBJ1-1; no clear D. V was pared by 4 bases and J by 11 bases, with 17 bases between. Germline CDR1 reads SGHTA; CDR2 reads FQGNSA. The CDR3 is 13 amino acids. The CDR3 nucleotides read TGTGCCAGCAGCTCTTATAACGCCCTACTTGCTTTCTTT. Its protein is CASSSYNALLAFF. The full variable domain, its missing parts supplied by reference TRBV7-2 and TRBJ1-1, is GAGVSQSPSNKVTEKGKDVELRCDPISGHTALYWYRQSLGQGLEFLIYFQGNSAPDKSGLPSDRFSAERTGGSVSTLTIQRTQQEDSAVYLCASSSYNALLAFFGQGTRLTVV.

This chain uses TRBV10-3 with TRBJ2-5, with D possibly matching TRBD2 (5 bases). Per the germline V gene, CDR1 is ENHRY and CDR2 is SYGVKD. V was shortened by 6 bases and J by 5 bases, with 13 bases between the two germline ends. This CDR3 is 13 amino acids long. CDR3: CAIRKTEEETQYF. In nucleotides, the CDR3 is TGTGCCATCAGGAAGACGGAGGAGGAGACCCAGTACTTC.

The chain is built from TRBV5-6 and TRBJ1-6, with a tentative D call TRBD1 (5 bases). This CDR3 is built from 15 residues. V was shortened by 0 bases and J by 6 bases, with 10 bases between the two germline ends. Germline V gene lookup returns CDR1 SGHDT and CDR2 YYEEEE. In nucleotides, the CDR3 is TGTGCCAGCAGCTTGGAGGGGCGGGTTAATTCACCCCTCCACTTT. The encoded protein is CASSLEGRVNSPLHF.

This chain joins TRBV2 and TRBJ1-3; the D gene is possibly TRBD1 (5 bases). Trimming shortened V by 4 bases and J by 3 bases, and 16 bases separated the two germline ends. Germline assignment: CDR1 SNHLY and CDR2 FYNNEI. The CDR3 is 16 amino acids. CDR3 DNA sequence: TGTGCCAGCAGTGCCCAGGGCCAGGGAGTTGGAAACACCATATATTTT. Translation gives CASSAQGQGVGNTIYF.

This clone came up a few times. V is TRBV10-1 and J is TRBJ1-1, with TRBD1 matching over 7 bases. Looked up from germline, CDR1 is WNHNN and CDR2 is SYGVQD (reference sequence). CDR3 length: 15 residues. The V gene end was trimmed by 0 bases and the J gene end by 0 bases; junction bases not matched to a gene: 1. The chain's CDR3 is CASSESTGLNTEAFF. In DNA, the CDR3 is TGCGCCAGCAGTGAGTCGACAGGGCTGAACACTGAAGCTTTCTTT.

This rearrangement joins TRBV7-9 to TRBJ1-3; D is uncertain. Germline V lookup: CDR1 SEHNR, CDR2 FQNEAQ (reference sequence). The CDR3 covers 16 residues. V was pared by 3 bases and J by 0 bases, with 12 bases between. CDR3 sequence: CASSLEDRFSGNTIYF. Here the CDR3 DNA reads TGTGCCAGCAGCTTGGAGGACCGTTTCTCTGGAAACACCATATATTTT. The full variable domain, with the rest looked up from reference TRBV7-9 and TRBJ1-3, is DTGVSQNPRHKITKRGQNVTFRCDPISEHNRLYWYRQTLGQGPEFLTYFQNEAQLEKSRLLSDRFSAERPKGSFSTLEIQRTEQGDSAMYLCASSLEDRFSGNTIYFGEGSWLTVV.